This T cell receptor (beta chain) was recorded in a study of cytomegalovirus exposure and HLA in healthy donors. Study-wide points: Being productive about 90% or about 30% of the time was typical of most TCR beta V segments in an earlier analysis.

V lost 11 bases and J lost 3, with 5 bases in between. In germline, CDR1 is LNHDA, CDR2 SQIVND (reference sequence). The CDR3 contains 9 residues. Vbeta (60) and Jbeta (13) primers were used in the PCR. In the authors' workflow: Unique TCR beta chains numbered roughly 84 million in a later analysis, with roughly 10 million shared. Measured with immunoSEQ multiplex PCR; TCRdb has only the in-frame clones, and not every one. V, J and clone size were drawn from that table, and D and trimming were deduced from the DNA. The table lists about 190,000 clones, under 85% of them singletons. As for this clone: Its antigen is still unknown.

This chain connects TRBV19 to TRBJ2-7; possible D gene TRBD1, 5 bases. Sequenced material: PBMCs. This receptor was obtained from a woman aged 45-65 years in good health and CMV-seropositive. Written as DNA, the CDR3 is TGTGCCGGACACTACGAGCAGTACTTC. This codes for CAGHYEQYF.